The present T cell receptor beta chain was sequenced within a study of preoperative IRX-2 immunotherapy in early breast cancer. The CDR3 totals 19 residues. Germline CDR1 is GTSNPN and CDR2 is SVGIG (reference sequence). V lost 0 bases to trimming and J lost 0 bases, with 18 bases between them. Treatment given: preoperative locoregional IRX-2 cytokine immunotherapy. This phase Ib study tested locoregional IRX-2 cytokine immunotherapy given before surgery. The assay was immunoSEQ multiplex PCR, and TCRdb's table has in-frame clones only and misses some. Found here are some 19,000 clones, just under 85% of them singletons; the top ten hold about 1.2%.

The chain carries TRBV30 and TRBJ1-6; D gene ambiguous. The input for sequencing was lymph node tissue, taken after IRX-2 immunotherapy. This TCR came from a human donor with breast cancer. The CDR3 loop reads CAWSVFEAGRNSYNSPLHF. Written as DNA, the CDR3 is TGTGCCTGGAGTGTATTTGAGGCAGGTCGGAACTCCTATAATTCACCCCTCCACTTT.